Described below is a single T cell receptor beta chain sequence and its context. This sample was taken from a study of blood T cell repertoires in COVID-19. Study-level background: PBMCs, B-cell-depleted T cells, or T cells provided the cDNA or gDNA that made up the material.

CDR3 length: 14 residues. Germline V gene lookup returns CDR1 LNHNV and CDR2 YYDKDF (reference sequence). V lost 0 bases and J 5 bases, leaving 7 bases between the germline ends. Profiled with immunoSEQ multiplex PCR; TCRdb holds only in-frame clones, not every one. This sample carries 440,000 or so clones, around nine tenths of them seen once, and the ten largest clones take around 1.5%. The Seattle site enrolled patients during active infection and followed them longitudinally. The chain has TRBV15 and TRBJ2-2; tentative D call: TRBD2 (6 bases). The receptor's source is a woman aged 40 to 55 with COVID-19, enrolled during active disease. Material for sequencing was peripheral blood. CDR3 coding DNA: TGTGCCACCAGCAGAGATCGGGGGACCGGGGAGCTGTTTTTT. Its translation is CATSRDRGTGELFF.